The present entry profiles one T cell receptor beta chain with its context. No cognate antigen has been identified for it. Nothing much larger sits one base from this clone, and base qualities are not available. The CDR3, cysteine through phenylalanine, is 16 amino acids long. Kept here is only the CDR3 DNA, which spans 48 bases and is read in frame from base 1. Taken from the germline V gene (reference sequence), the CDR1 and CDR2 loops are LNHDA and SQIVND. Deletion took 5 bases off V and 4 bases off J, with a span of 18 bases between the germline ends. The treatment or condition label, read with the paper, signifies: some 20 received Ad26.COV2.S at low or high dose, single or two shots; several received placebo; per-sample allocation not given. For vaccine and placebo recipients, repertoires were sequenced using samples collected on day 63 after the first injection. Cohort 1b enrolled around 23 adults aged 18-55 years at a single site in Boston, USA, between 29 July and 7 August 2020. Ad26.COV2.S consisted of a replication-incompetent adenovirus type 26 vector by which a prefusion-stabilized SARS-CoV-2 spike protein from the original Wuhan strain was expressed.

This specimen comes from a study of Ad26.COV2.S vaccination and SARS-CoV-2 variants (dated by TCRdb to the early 2020s). Looking at the study overall: Vaccine-arm donors came from COV1001, a multicentre, randomized, double-blind, placebo-controlled phase I-IIa trial of Ad26.COV2.S in healthy adults. Ad26.COV2.S was given intramuscularly at 5x10^10 or 1x10^11 viral particles, as a single shot or as two shots 56 days apart. The specificity and breadth of SARS-CoV-2-reactive T cell receptors after Ad26.COV2.S vaccination were assessed by TCRbeta repertoire sequencing. The TCR-sequenced set comprised about 32 samples: around 20 Ad26.COV2.S vaccine recipients, 5 placebo recipients and 8 SARS-CoV-2 convalescent individuals. Trial participants were randomized into five groups of five: low-dose or high-dose Ad26.COV2.S given once or twice, or placebo on both occasions. Throughout the experiments and outcome assessment, investigators stayed blinded to trial group allocation.

On the study overall, not on this receptor specifically: According to the authors, total T cell responses may have been underestimated by the TCR breadth and depth analyses. After vaccination, spike-specific CD8+ and CD4+ T cell responses were reported to show substantial breadth. Ad26.COV2.S recipients had higher spike-specific TCR breadth than placebo recipients (P = 0.0014). Non-spike TCR breadth was comparable between vaccine and placebo recipients, consistent with the vaccine containing only spike. Comparing responses between vaccine doses or regimens was not something the study was powered to do.

The immunoSEQ Assay was used to sequence TCRbeta CDR3 regions. After extraction, genomic DNA underwent amplification by bias-controlled multiplex PCR, followed by high-throughput sequencing. Per the source publication's procedure: To quantify the absolute abundance of every unique TCRbeta CDR3 region, sequences were collapsed and filtered. T cell fraction was estimated by normalizing TCRbeta template counts to usable DNA, which was measured by amplifying reference genes present in all nucleated cells. Repertoire TCRs were annotated as SARS-CoV-2-specific by exact matching of V gene, CDR3 amino acid sequence and J gene to a known reactive TCR set. The reference SARS-CoV-2 TCR set was obtained from MIRA and was filtered for enrichment in COVID-19-positive ImmuneCODE repertoires, whereby public or cross-reactive TCRs were removed. Based on the MIRA antigens, annotated TCRs were further analysed at the level of specific ORF or position within ORF. Breadth was defined as the number of annotated unique rearrangements divided by the total number of unique productive rearrangements, and depth was defined as the summed frequency of the annotated unique rearrangements. Group comparisons of TCR breadth used two-sided Wilcoxon rank-sum tests. Drawn from immuneACCESS, this table holds only the in-frame rearrangements with V and J called that TCRdb kept. Clones are partly lost; checked studies trace under half to an unresolved V gene and leave the rest unexplained. That table furnishes V, J and clone size, whereas the DNA furnished D and trimming. This sample lists about 400,000 clones; 88% were detected once. The ten largest account for around 3.4% of the sample.

This receptor was obtained from a person aged 18 to 59 who received the Ad26.COV2.S COVID-19 vaccine or a placebo. Material: peripheral blood, obtained in a trial of Ad26.COV2.S vaccine versus placebo. The chain was built from TRBV19 and TRBJ2-1, with the D gene tentatively TRBD1 or TRBD2, based on 5 matching bases in each. The CDR3 loop reads CASSASLGGGYNEQFF. DNA sequence: TGTGCCAGTAGTGCGTCTCTGGGTGGGGGATACAATGAGCAGTTCTTC.